Reported below is one T cell receptor (beta chain). Its antigen remains unidentified. This specimen belongs to a study of OX40 agonist ivuxolimab in advanced cancers. Across the study: A male proportion of 82.7% was recorded, with mean age around 64 years and range roughly 23 to 79. Study observations and caveats: The specificity for antigen of the expanded peripheral T cells was not determined.

The table came from immunoSEQ multiplex PCR; TCRdb's copy has only in-frame clones and leaves some out. The sample has 30,000 to 40,000 clones, around 81% seen once. The V end lost 7 bases, the J end lost 9 bases, and 16 bases lay between the germline ends. In germline, CDR1 is SQVTM, CDR2 ANQGSEA. CDR3 size: 11 residues. Baseline, cycle 4 day 1, and cycle 7 day 1 were the blood sampling points. This sequence joins TRBV29-1 and TRBJ2-7, with unresolved D. The sequence derives from an adult with an advanced solid tumor such as melanoma, head and neck, liver or kidney cancer. Sequenced here: CD4+ or CD8+ T cells sorted from blood, sampled in a trial of the OX40 agonist ivuxolimab. The CDR3 nucleotides are TGCAGCGGGTGGGAACAAATTGTGCAGTACTTC. Encoded protein: CSGWEQIVQYF.